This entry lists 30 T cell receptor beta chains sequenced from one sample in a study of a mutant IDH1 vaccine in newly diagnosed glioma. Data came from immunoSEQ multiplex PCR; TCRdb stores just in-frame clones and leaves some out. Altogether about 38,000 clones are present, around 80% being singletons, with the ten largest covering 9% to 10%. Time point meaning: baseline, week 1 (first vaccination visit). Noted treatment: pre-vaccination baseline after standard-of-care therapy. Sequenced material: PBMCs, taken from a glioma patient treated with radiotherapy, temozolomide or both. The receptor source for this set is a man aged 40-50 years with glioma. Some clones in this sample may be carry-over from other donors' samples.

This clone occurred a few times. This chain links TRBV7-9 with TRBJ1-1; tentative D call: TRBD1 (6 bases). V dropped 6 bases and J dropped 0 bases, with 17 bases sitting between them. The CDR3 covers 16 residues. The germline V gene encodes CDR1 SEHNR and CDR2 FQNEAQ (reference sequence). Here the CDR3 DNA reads TGTGCCAGCAGGATTGGGTACGGGGGCATGAACACTGAAGCTTTCTTT. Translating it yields CASRIGYGGMNTEAFF.

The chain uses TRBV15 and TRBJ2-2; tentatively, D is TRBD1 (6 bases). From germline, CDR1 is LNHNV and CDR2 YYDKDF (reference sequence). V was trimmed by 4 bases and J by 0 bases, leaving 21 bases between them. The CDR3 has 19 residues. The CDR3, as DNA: TGTGCCACCAGCACCCTAATAATTCGCTGGGGGCCGAACACCGGGGAGCTGTTTTTT. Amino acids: CATSTLIIRWGPNTGELFF.

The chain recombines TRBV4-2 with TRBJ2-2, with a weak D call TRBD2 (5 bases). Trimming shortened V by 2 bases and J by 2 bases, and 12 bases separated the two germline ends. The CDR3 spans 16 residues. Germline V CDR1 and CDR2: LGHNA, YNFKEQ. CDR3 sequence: CASSQFTGKNTGELFF. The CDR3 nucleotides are TGTGCCAGCAGCCAATTCACCGGGAAAAACACCGGGGAGCTGTTTTTT.

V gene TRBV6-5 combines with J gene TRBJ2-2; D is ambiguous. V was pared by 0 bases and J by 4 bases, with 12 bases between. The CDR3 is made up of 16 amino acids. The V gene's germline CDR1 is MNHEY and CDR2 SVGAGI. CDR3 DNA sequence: TGTGCCAGCAGTTACTCATTGGCGATCGGCACCGGGGAGCTGTTTTTT. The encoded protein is CASSYSLAIGTGELFF.

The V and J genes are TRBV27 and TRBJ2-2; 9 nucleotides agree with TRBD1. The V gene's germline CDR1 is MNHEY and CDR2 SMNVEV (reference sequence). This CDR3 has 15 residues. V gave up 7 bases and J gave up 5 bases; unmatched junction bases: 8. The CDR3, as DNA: TGTGCCAGCACCTTAGGACAGGGGATTACCGGGGAGCTGTTTTTT. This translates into CASTLGQGITGELFF.

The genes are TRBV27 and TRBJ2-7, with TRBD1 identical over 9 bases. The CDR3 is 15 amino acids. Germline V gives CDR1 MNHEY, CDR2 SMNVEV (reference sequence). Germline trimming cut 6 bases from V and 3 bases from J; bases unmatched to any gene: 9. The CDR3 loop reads CASSLSGTGRYEQYF. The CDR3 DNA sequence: TGTGCCAGCAGCCTCTCCGGGACAGGGCGCTACGAGCAGTACTTC.

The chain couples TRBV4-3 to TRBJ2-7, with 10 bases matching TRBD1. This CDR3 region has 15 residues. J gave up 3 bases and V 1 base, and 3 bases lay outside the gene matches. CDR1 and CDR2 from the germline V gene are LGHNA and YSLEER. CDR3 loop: CASSQGQGAIYEQYF. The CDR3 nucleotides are TGCGCCAGCAGCCAAGGACAGGGGGCAATCTACGAGCAGTACTTC.

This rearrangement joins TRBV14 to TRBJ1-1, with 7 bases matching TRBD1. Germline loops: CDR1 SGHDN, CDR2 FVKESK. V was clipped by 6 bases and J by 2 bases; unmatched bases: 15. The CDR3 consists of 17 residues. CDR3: CASSPGRGSLLNTEAFF. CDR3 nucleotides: TGTGCCAGCAGTCCCGGCAGGGGGAGTTTGTTAAACACTGAAGCTTTCTTT.

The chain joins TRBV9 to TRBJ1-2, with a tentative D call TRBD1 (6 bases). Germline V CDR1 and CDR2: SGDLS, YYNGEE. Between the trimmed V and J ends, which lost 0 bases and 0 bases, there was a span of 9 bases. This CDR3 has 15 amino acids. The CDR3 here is CASSVVGGPNYGYTF. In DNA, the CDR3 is TGTGCCAGCAGCGTAGTAGGGGGACCTAACTATGGCTACACCTTC.

CDR3 sequence: CASMSPGEETQYF. The CDR3 DNA reads TGTGCCAGCATGAGTCCCGGAGAAGAGACCCAGTACTTC. The chain recombines TRBV6-5 with TRBJ2-5, with no clear D. This CDR3 spans 13 amino acids. The germline V and J ends were trimmed by 7 bases and 3 bases, with 12 bases remaining between them. Per the germline V gene, CDR1 is MNHEY and CDR2 is SVGAGI.

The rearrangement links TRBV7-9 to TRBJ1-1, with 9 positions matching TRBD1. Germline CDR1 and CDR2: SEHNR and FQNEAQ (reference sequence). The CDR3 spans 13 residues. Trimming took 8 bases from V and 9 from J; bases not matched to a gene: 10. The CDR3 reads CASQDGQGRKAFF. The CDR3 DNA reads TGTGCCAGCCAGGACGGACAGGGGCGGAAAGCTTTCTTT.

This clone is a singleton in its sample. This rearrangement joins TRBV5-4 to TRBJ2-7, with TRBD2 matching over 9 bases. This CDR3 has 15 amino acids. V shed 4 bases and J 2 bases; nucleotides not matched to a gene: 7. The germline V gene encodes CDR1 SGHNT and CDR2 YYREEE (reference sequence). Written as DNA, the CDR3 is TGTGCCAGCAGCCCTCGGCTAGCGGGGACCTACGAGCAGTACTTC. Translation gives CASSPRLAGTYEQYF. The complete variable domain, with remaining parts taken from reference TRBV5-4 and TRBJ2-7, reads ETGVTQSPTHLIKTRGQQVTLRCSSQSGHNTVSWYQQALGQGPQFIFQYYREEENGRGNFPPRFSGLQFPNYSSELNVNALELDDSALYLCASSPRLAGTYEQYFGPGTRLTVT.

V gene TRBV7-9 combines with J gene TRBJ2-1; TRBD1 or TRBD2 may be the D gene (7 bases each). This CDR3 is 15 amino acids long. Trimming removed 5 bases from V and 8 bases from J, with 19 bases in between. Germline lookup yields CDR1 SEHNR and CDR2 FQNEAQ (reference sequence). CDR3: CASSHRQGGSDEQFF. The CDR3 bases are TGTGCCAGCAGCCACCGACAGGGAGGGTCAGATGAGCAGTTCTTC.

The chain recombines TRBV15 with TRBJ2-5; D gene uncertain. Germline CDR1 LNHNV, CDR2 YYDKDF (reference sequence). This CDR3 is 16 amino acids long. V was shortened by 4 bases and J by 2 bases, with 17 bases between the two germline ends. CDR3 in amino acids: CATSTPLGVVQETQYF. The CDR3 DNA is TGTGCCACCAGCACTCCCCTAGGCGTGGTACAAGAGACCCAGTACTTC.

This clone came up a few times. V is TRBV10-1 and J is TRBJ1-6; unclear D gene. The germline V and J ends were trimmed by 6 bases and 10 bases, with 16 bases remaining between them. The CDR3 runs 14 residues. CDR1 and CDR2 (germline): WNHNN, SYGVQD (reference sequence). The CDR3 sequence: CASSANYAGSPLHF. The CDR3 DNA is TGCGCCAGCAGCGCTAACTACGCCGGCTCACCCCTCCACTTT.

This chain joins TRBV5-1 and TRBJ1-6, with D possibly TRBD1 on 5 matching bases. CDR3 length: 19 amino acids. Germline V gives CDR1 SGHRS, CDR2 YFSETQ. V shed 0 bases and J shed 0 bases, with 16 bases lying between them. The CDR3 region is CASSLDSPGTNSYNSPLHF. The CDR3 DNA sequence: TGCGCCAGCAGCTTGGACTCGCCGGGGACTAACTCCTATAATTCACCCCTCCACTTT.

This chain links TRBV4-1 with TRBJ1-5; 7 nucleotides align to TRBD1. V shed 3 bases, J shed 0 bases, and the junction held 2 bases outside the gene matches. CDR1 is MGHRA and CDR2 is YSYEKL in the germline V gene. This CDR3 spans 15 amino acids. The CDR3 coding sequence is TGCGCCAGCAGCCAGACAGGGATTAGCAATCAGCCCCAGCATTTT. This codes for CASSQTGISNQPQHF.

Here the CDR3 reads CASSLYEGPSYEQYF. DNA for the CDR3: TGCGCCAGCAGCTTGTACGAGGGACCCTCCTACGAGCAGTACTTC. This sequence joins TRBV5-1 and TRBJ2-7; D tentatively fits TRBD1 or TRBD2 (5 bases each). CDR1 and CDR2 (germline): SGHRS, YFSETQ. This CDR3 is built from 15 residues. V shed 1 base and J shed 0 bases, with 11 bases lying between them.

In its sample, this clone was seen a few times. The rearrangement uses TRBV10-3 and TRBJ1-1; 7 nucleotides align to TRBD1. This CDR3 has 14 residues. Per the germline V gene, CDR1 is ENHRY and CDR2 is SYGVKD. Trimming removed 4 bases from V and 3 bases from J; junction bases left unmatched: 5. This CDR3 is CAISGQGSHTEAFF. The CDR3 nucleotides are TGTGCCATCAGTGGACAGGGTTCCCACACTGAAGCTTTCTTT.

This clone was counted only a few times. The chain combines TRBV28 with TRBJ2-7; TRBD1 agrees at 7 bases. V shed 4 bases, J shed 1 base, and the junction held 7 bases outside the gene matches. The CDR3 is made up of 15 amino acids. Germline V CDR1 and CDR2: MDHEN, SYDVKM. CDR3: CASSSPGQQSYEQYF. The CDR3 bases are TGTGCCAGCAGTTCACCGGGACAGCAATCCTACGAGCAGTACTTC.

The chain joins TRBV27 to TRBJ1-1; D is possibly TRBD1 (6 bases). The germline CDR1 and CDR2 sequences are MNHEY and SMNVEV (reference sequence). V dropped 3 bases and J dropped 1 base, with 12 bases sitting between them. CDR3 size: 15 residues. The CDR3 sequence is CASSFLRGRNTEAFF. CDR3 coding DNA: TGTGCCAGCAGTTTCCTCAGGGGCAGGAACACTGAAGCTTTCTTT.

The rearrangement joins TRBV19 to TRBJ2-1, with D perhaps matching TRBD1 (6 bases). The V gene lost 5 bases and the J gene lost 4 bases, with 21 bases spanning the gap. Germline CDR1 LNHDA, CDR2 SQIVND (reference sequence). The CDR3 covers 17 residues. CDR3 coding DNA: TGTGCCAGTAGTCCCGTTTTTAAGGACAGTTATTACAATGAGCAGTTCTTC. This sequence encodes CASSPVFKDSYYNEQFF.

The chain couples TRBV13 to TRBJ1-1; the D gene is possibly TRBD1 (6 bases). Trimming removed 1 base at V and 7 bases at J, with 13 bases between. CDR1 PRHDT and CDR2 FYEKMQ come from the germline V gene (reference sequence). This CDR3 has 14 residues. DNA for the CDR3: TGTGCCAGCAGCTTAGAGGACAGCTCTTTTGAAGCTTTCTTT. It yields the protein CASSLEDSSFEAFF.

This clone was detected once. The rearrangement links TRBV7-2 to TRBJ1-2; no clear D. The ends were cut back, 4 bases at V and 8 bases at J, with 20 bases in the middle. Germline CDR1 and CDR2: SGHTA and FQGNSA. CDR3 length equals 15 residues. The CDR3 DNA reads TGTGCCAGCAGCTCACCAAGCGGGCGATCTGGGGGCTACACCTTC. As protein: CASSSPSGRSGGYTF.

The CDR3 DNA follows: TGTGCCAGCAGCTTGGTGGGGGGGGGACTAGCGTCCTACGAGCAGTACTTC. It codes for CASSLVGGGLASYEQYF. The J gene is TRBJ2-7, the V gene TRBV5-8; 10 positions match TRBD2. CDR1 and CDR2 (germline): SGHTS, YDEGEE. The CDR3 length is 17 residues. After removal of 0 bases from V and 1 base from J, the junction contained 7 bases not matched to a gene.

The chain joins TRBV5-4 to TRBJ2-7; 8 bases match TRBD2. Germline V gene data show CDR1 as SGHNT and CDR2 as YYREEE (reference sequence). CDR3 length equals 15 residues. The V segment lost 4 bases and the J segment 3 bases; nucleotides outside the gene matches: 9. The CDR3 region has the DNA TGTGCCAGCAGCCAAGAGCTCGGGACTAGCTACGAGCAGTACTTC. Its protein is CASSQELGTSYEQYF.

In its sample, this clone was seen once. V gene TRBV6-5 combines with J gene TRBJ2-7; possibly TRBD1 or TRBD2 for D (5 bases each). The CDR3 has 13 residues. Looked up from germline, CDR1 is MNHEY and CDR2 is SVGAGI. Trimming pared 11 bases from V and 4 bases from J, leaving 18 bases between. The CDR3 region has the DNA TGTGCCTCCCAGGGACGGGCAACTTACGAGCAGTACTTC. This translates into CASQGRATYEQYF.

CDR3 loop: CASSLRQGTYEQYF. As DNA, the CDR3 is TGCGCCAGCAGCTTGCGGCAGGGTACCTACGAGCAGTACTTC. This chain uses TRBV5-1 with TRBJ2-7; possibly TRBD1 for D (5 bases). This CDR3 has 14 residues. The germline V gene encodes CDR1 SGHRS and CDR2 YFSETQ. V lost 1 base and J lost 2, with 10 bases in between.

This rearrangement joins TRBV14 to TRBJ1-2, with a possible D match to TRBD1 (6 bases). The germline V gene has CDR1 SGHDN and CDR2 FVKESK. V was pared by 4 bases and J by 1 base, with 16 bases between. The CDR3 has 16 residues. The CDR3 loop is CASSRGRTAFNYGYTF. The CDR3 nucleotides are TGTGCCAGCAGCCGAGGTCGGACAGCTTTTAACTATGGCTACACCTTC. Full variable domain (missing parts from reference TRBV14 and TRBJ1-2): EAGVTQFPSHSVIEKGQTVTLRCDPISGHDNLYWYRRVMGKEIKFLLHFVKESKQDESGMPNNRFLAERTGGTYSTLKVQPAELEDSGVYFCASSRGRTAFNYGYTFGSGTRLTVV.

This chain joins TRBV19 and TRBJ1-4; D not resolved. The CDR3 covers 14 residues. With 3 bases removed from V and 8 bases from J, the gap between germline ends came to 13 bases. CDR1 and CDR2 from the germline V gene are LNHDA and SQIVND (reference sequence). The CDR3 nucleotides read TGTGCCAGTAGTATTAACACCCAAGGGGAAAAACTGTTTTTT. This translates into CASSINTQGEKLFF.